The clone carrying this TCR beta chain was found many times. TCRdb re-called the RT-PCR reads with MiXCR, one entry per CDR3 protein. The sample includes almost 700,000 distinct CDR3 sequences, approximately 15% of them seen just once. CDR1 is DFQATT, CDR2 SNEGSKA, per germline (reference sequence). Trimming shortened V by 0 bases and J by 2 bases, and 13 bases separated the two germline ends. CDR3 length: 15 residues. The chain combines TRBV20-1 with TRBJ1-2; a weak D match, TRBD1 (5 bases). This receptor was identified in a female donor in good health, serving as a healthy control. Sequencing was done on a sample of memory CD4+ T cells from blood. CDR3 residues: CSAREVGLSNYGYTF. CDR3 bases: TGCAGTGCTAGAGAGGTGGGACTGTCGAACTATGGCTACACCTTC.